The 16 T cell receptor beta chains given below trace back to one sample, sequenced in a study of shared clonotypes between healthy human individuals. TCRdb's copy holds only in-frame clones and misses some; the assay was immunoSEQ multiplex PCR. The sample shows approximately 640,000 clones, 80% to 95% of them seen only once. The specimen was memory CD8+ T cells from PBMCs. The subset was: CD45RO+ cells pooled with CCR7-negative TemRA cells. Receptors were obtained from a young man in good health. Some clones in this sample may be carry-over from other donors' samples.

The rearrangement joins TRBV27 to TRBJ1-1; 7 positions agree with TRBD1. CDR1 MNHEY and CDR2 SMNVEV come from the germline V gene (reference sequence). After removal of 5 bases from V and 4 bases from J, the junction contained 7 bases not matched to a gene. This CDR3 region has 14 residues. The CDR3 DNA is TGTGCCAGCAGTCCCCAGGGGGGAATCACTGAAGCTTTCTTT. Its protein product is CASSPQGGITEAFF.

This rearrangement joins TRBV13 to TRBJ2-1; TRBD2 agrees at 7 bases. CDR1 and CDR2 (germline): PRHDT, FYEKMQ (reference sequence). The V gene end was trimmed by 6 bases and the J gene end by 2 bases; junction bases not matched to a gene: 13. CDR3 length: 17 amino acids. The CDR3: CASSEGRAAGPYNEQFF. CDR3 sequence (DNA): TGTGCCAGCAGTGAGGGGCGGGCAGCGGGGCCCTACAATGAGCAGTTCTTC.

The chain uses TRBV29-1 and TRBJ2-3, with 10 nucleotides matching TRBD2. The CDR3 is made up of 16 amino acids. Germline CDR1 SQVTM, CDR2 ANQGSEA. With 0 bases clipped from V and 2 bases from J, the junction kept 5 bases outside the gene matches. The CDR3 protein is CSVEEVLAGTTDTQYF. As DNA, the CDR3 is TGCAGCGTTGAAGAGGTACTAGCGGGGACCACAGATACGCAGTATTTT.

The CDR3 bases are TGTGCCAGCTCACCAAGTCGTTGGGGTAACTATGGCTACACCTTC. Encoded protein: CASSPSRWGNYGYTF. The chain joins TRBV18 to TRBJ1-2; unclear D gene. The CDR3 length is 15 residues. The ends were cut back, 2 bases at V and 1 base at J, with 11 bases in the middle. Germline lookup yields CDR1 KGHSH and CDR2 LQKENI.

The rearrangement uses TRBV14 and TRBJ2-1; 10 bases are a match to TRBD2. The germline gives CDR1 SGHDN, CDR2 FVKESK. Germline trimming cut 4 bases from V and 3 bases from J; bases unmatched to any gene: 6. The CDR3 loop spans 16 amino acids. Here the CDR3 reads CASSPPQREGYNEQFF. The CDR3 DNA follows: TGTGCCAGCAGCCCCCCACAGCGGGAGGGCTACAATGAGCAGTTCTTC.

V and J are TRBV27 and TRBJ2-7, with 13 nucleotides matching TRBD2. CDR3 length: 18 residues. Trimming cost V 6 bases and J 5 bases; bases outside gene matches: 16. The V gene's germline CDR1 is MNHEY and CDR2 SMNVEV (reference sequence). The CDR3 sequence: CASSSIRFRTSGSDEQYF. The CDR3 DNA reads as TGTGCCAGCAGCTCCATCCGGTTCCGGACTAGCGGGAGCGACGAGCAGTACTTC.

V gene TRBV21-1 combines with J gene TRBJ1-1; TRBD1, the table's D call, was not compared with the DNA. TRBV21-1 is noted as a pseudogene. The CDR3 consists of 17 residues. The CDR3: CASSLLDRGLGSTEAFF. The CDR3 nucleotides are TGTGCCAGCAGCCTACTAGACAGGGGGCTCGGTAGCACTGAAGCTTTCTTT.

CDR3 loop: CASSSPTRGVNTEAFF. Written as DNA, the CDR3 is TGTGCCAGCAGTTCCCCGACACGGGGGGTGAACACTGAAGCTTTCTTT. The rearrangement links TRBV6-6 to TRBJ1-1, with D maybe TRBD1 (5 bases). The CDR3 covers 16 residues. Trimming cost V 4 bases and J 0 bases, with 15 bases left between them. Germline CDR1 is MNHNY and CDR2 is SVGAGI (reference sequence).

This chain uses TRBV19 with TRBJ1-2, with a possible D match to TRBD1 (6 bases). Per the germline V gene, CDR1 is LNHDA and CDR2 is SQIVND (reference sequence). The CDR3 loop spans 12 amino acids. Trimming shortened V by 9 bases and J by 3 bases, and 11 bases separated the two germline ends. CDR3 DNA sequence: TGTGCCAGCCTGGCAGGGGACTATGGCTACACCTTC. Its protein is CASLAGDYGYTF.

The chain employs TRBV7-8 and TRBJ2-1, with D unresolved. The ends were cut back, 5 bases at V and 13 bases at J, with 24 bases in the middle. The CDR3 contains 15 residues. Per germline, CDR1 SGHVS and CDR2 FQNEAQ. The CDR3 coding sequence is TGTGCCAGCAGCCAACGGCGCGGAGAGGATTCCCAACAGTTCTTC. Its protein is CASSQRRGEDSQQFF.

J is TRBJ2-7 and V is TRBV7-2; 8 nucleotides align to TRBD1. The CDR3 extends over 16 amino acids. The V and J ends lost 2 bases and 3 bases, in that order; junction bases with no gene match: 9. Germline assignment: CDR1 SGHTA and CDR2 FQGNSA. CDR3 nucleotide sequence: TGTGCCAGCAGCTTAATGCGAGATGGGACAGGCTACGAGCAGTACTTC. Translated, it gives CASSLMRDGTGYEQYF.

CDR3 sequence reads: CASSLMQRRSYEQYF. CDR3 nucleotide sequence: TGTGCCAGCAGCTTAATGCAGAGGCGGTCCTACGAGCAGTACTTC. The rearrangement uses TRBV11-1 and TRBJ2-7; no definite D call. The germline CDR1 and CDR2 sequences are SGHAT and FQDESV (reference sequence). The CDR3 is 15 amino acids. V was pared by 2 bases and J by 1 base, with 12 bases between.

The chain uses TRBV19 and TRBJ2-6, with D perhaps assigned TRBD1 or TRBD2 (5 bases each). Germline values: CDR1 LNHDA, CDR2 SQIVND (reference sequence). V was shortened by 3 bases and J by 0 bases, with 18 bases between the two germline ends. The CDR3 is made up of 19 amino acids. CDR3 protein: CASSIYVGGRNSGANVLTF. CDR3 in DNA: TGTGCCAGTAGTATTTATGTTGGGGGACGGAACTCTGGGGCCAACGTCCTGACTTTC.

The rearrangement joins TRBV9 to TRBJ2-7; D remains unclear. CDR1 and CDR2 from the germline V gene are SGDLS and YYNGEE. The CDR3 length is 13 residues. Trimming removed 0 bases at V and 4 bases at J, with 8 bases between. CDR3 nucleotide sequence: TGTGCCAGCAGCGTAGCTATAGATTACGAGCAGTACTTC. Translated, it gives CASSVAIDYEQYF.

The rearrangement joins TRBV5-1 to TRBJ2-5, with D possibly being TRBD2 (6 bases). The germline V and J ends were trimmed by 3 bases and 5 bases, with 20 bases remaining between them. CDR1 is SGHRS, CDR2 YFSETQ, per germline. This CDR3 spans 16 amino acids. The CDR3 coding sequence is TGCGCCAGCAGCTCCCCCCGCGAAGGGAGGATGGAGACCCAGTACTTC. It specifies CASSSPREGRMETQYF.

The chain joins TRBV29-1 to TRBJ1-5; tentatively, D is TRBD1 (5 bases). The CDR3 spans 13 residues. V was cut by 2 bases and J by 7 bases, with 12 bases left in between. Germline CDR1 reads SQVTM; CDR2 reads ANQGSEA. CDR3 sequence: CSVESGMGQPQHF. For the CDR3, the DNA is TGCAGCGTTGAATCAGGGATGGGGCAGCCCCAGCATTTT.